The rows below give T cell receptor beta chains drawn from one sample of a study of OX40 agonist ivuxolimab in advanced cancers. Measured with immunoSEQ multiplex PCR; TCRdb has only the in-frame clones, and not every one. Of 74,000 or so clones listed, roughly 91% are singletons. The sample consisted of CD4+ or CD8+ T cells sorted from blood, taken in a trial of the OX40 agonist ivuxolimab. The receptors shown here come from an adult with an advanced solid tumor such as melanoma, head and neck, liver or kidney cancer. CDR3s include the opening cysteine and the closing phenylalanine or tryptophan. D genes are given only for firm matches. For some rows the clone size is stated as once, few or many, or as a class when expanded; others skip it.

j_call clone_size v_call d_call cdr3_aa cdr3_nt
TRBJ2-1 . TRBV28 TRBD1 CASRPGQGVYNEQFF TGTGCCAGCAGACCCGGACAGGGGGTCTACAATGAGCAGTTCTTC
TRBJ2-7 . TRBV2 TRBD1 CASHLGTGSEQYF TGTGCCAGCCACCTTGGGACAGGGAGCGAGCAGTACTTC
TRBJ2-7 . TRBV7-9 . CASSSDGIRYEQYF TGTGCCAGCAGCTCCGACGGAATACGCTACGAGCAGTACTTC
TRBJ2-7 . TRBV4-3 . CASSQGEASYEQYF TGCGCCAGCAGCCAAGGTGAGGCTTCCTACGAGCAGTACTTC
TRBJ2-5 . TRBV27 . CASSKQASGETQYF TGTGCCAGCAGTAAACAGGCCTCGGGGGAGACCCAGTACTTC
TRBJ2-1 . TRBV4-1 TRBD2 CASSQTSGTYNEQFF TGCGCCAGCAGCCAGACTAGCGGGACTTACAATGAGCAGTTCTTC
TRBJ1-2 . TRBV9 . CASSGAGWNGYTF TGTGCCAGCAGCGGGGCGGGATGGAATGGCTACACCTTC
TRBJ1-5 . TRBV7-8 TRBD1 CASSVTGTGGQPQHF TGTGCCAGCAGCGTAACGGGGACAGGGGGTCAGCCCCAGCATTTT
TRBJ2-1 . TRBV9 TRBD1 CASSVGSGTGPTNEQFF TGTGCCAGCAGCGTAGGCTCCGGGACAGGCCCAACCAATGAGCAGTTCTTC
TRBJ1-4 . TRBV6-1 . CASSARDGAATNEKLFF TGTGCCAGCAGTGCCCGGGACGGAGCTGCAACTAATGAAAAACTGTTTTTT
TRBJ2-7 . TRBV7-9 TRBD1 CASSFGTGDSYEQYF TGTGCCAGCAGCTTTGGGACAGGGGACTCCTACGAGCAGTACTTC
TRBJ1-4 . TRBV4-3 . CASSQALPGRSYGPMEEKLFF TGCGCCAGCAGCCAAGCCCTGCCCGGCCGATCTTATGGGCCAATGGAAGAAAAACTGTTTTTT
TRBJ1-2 . TRBV7-9 . CASSFIGGGYTF TGTGCCAGCAGCTTTATCGGGGGAGGCTACACCTTC
TRBJ1-6 few TRBV27 . CASSLASANSPLHF TGTGCCAGCAGTTTGGCGAGTGCCAATTCACCCCTCCACTTT
TRBJ1-4 . TRBV4-3 . CASSQGLGEKLFF TGCGCCAGCAGCCAAGGGCTAGGTGAAAAACTGTTTTTT
TRBJ2-2 . TRBV10-2 . CASSESGGNTGELFF TGCGCCAGCAGTGAGTCCGGAGGGAACACCGGGGAGCTGTTTTTT
TRBJ2-7 . TRBV18 . CASSPLDRNYYEQYF TGTGCCAGCTCACCATTGGACCGGAACTACTACGAGCAGTACTTC
TRBJ2-7 . TRBV10-1 . CASSETRQAGEQYF TGCGCCAGCAGTGAGACTAGACAGGCCGGCGAGCAGTACTTC
TRBJ1-1 . TRBV19 . CASSIRVGGTEAFF TGTGCCAGTAGTATACGGGTCGGGGGAACTGAAGCTTTCTTT
TRBJ1-3 . TRBV10-1 TRBD1 CASSSDRGIGSGNTIYF TGCGCCAGCTCCTCGGACAGGGGGATTGGGTCTGGAAACACCATATATTTT
TRBJ1-2 . TRBV13 . CASSKKSQDGYTF TGTGCCAGCAGCAAAAAGTCGCAGGACGGCTACACCTTC
TRBJ2-5 . TRBV7-9 TRBD1 CASSSRDRAETQYF TGTGCCAGCAGCTCCCGGGACAGGGCCGAGACCCAGTACTTC
TRBJ2-5 once TRBV18 TRBD2 CASSLNGLAETQYF TGTGCCAGCTCACTGAACGGACTAGCTGAGACCCAGTACTTC
TRBJ1-1 . TRBV11-2 . CASSPGMNTEAFF TGTGCCAGCAGCCCGGGGATGAACACTGAAGCTTTCTTT
TRBJ1-5 . TRBV5-1 . CASSPGATGNQPQHF TGCGCCAGCAGCCCTGGAGCGACAGGTAATCAGCCCCAGCATTTT
TRBJ1-1 once TRBV6-5 . CASSYGHPNTEAFF TGTGCCAGCAGTTACGGACACCCGAACACTGAAGCTTTCTTT
TRBJ2-7 . TRBV4-3 TRBD1 CASSPGTGIYEQYF TGCGCCAGCAGCCCCGGGACAGGTATATACGAGCAGTACTTC
TRBJ1-3 . TRBV30 . CAWSVLGGVGNTIYF TGTGCCTGGAGTGTACTCGGGGGAGTCGGAAACACCATATATTTT
TRBJ2-7 . TRBV4-3 . CASSQEAVVPEQYF TGCGCCAGCAGCCAAGAGGCGGTTGTTCCCGAGCAGTACTTC